This is a list of T cell receptor beta chains from one sample in a study of blood T cell repertoires in COVID-19. Libraries were prepared by immunoSEQ multiplex PCR; TCRdb keeps only in-frame clonotypes and omits some of them. The data hold roughly 30,000 clones, with almost 90% observed a single time. Sequenced material: peripheral blood. The receptors were gathered from a man aged 55 to 70 with active COVID-19. CDR3s include the opening cysteine and the closing phenylalanine or tryptophan. Fields, in order: J gene, D gene, V gene, clone size, CDR3 protein, CDR3 DNA. A D gene is named only where the DNA matches it firmly. For some rows the clone size is stated as once, few or many, or as a class when expanded; others skip it.

J gene: TRBJ2-7
D gene: NA
V gene: TRBV6-5
clone size: NA
CDR3 protein: CASRQDLYEQYF
CDR3 DNA: TGTGCCAGCAGGCAGGATCTCTACGAGCAGTACTTC

J gene: TRBJ1-1
D gene: NA
V gene: TRBV7-3
clone size: NA
CDR3 protein: CASSSTVNTEAFF
CDR3 DNA: TGTGCCAGCAGCTCTACGGTTAACACTGAAGCTTTCTTT

J gene: TRBJ2-2
D gene: NA
V gene: TRBV12-3/TRBV12-4
clone size: NA
CDR3 protein: CASTRVGELFF
CDR3 DNA: TGTGCCAGCACCCGGGTTGGGGAGCTGTTTTTT

J gene: TRBJ2-7
D gene: NA
V gene: TRBV11-2
clone size: NA
CDR3 protein: CASSLVGGGSTYF
CDR3 DNA: NA

J gene: TRBJ1-2
D gene: TRBD1
V gene: TRBV4-3
clone size: NA
CDR3 protein: CASSQAGGYGYTF
CDR3 DNA: TGCGCCAGCAGCCAAGCAGGGGGCTATGGCTACACCTTC

J gene: TRBJ2-7
D gene: NA
V gene: TRBV5-6
clone size: NA
CDR3 protein: CASSLGRVPSYEQYF
CDR3 DNA: TGTGCCAGCAGCTTGGGCAGGGTACCCTCCTACGAGCAGTACTTC

J gene: TRBJ1-5
D gene: TRBD1
V gene: TRBV10-1
clone size: few
CDR3 protein: CASRTTGGESQPQHF
CDR3 DNA: TGCGCCAGCAGGACGACAGGGGGGGAGAGTCAGCCCCAGCATTTT

J gene: TRBJ2-5
D gene: NA
V gene: TRBV28
clone size: NA
CDR3 protein: CASSPSALGAQETQYF
CDR3 DNA: TGTGCCAGCAGTCCGTCCGCCTTGGGGGCTCAAGAGACCCAGTACTTC

J gene: TRBJ1-2
D gene: NA
V gene: TRBV6-2/TRBV6-3
clone size: once
CDR3 protein: CASSYAGNGYTF
CDR3 DNA: TGTGCCAGCAGTTACGCAGGGAATGGCTACACCTTC

J gene: TRBJ1-3
D gene: NA
V gene: TRBV15
clone size: NA
CDR3 protein: CATSPLRGGSGNTIYF
CDR3 DNA: TGTGCCACCAGCCCCTTAAGAGGGGGCTCTGGAAACACCATATATTTT

J gene: TRBJ2-3
D gene: TRBD2
V gene: TRBV7-3
clone size: NA
CDR3 protein: CASSPALLAGATDTQYF
CDR3 DNA: TGTGCCAGCAGCCCTGCCTTACTAGCGGGGGCCACAGATACGCAGTATTTT

J gene: TRBJ1-2
D gene: NA
V gene: TRBV5-6
clone size: NA
CDR3 protein: CASSGGRPYGYTF
CDR3 DNA: TGTGCCAGCAGCGGGGGCCGTCCCTATGGCTACACCTTC

J gene: TRBJ1-2
D gene: TRBD1
V gene: TRBV5-6
clone size: NA
CDR3 protein: CASSFTDRIYGYTF
CDR3 DNA: TGTGCCAGCAGCTTTACGGACAGGATCTATGGCTACACCTTC

J gene: TRBJ1-1
D gene: TRBD1
V gene: TRBV10-2
clone size: NA
CDR3 protein: CASSEPWTGTRWPEAFF
CDR3 DNA: TGCGCCAGCAGTGAGCCTTGGACAGGGACGCGTTGGCCTGAAGCTTTCTTT

J gene: TRBJ2-1
D gene: NA
V gene: TRBV4-2
clone size: NA
CDR3 protein: CASSQGERGATRSSYNEQFF
CDR3 DNA: TGTGCCAGCAGCCAAGGGGAAAGGGGCGCTACCAGGAGCTCCTACAATGAGCAGTTCTTC

J gene: TRBJ1-5
D gene: NA
V gene: TRBV3-1/TRBV3-2
clone size: NA
CDR3 protein: CASSQDLNQPQHF
CDR3 DNA: TGTGCCAGCAGCCAAGACTTGAATCAGCCCCAGCATTTT

J gene: TRBJ1-4
D gene: TRBD1
V gene: TRBV28
clone size: NA
CDR3 protein: CASSSRTGQNEKLFF
CDR3 DNA: TGTGCCAGCAGTTCCAGGACAGGGCAGAATGAAAAACTGTTTTTT

J gene: TRBJ2-7
D gene: NA
V gene: TRBV4-1
clone size: NA
CDR3 protein: CASSPLPGFGGEGYEQYF
CDR3 DNA: TGCGCCAGCAGCCCCCTACCCGGGTTCGGGGGTGAGGGCTACGAGCAGTACTTC

J gene: TRBJ2-1
D gene: NA
V gene: TRBV6-2/TRBV6-3
clone size: NA
CDR3 protein: CASSWEIYNEQFF
CDR3 DNA: TGTGCCAGCAGCTGGGAGATATACAATGAGCAGTTCTTC

J gene: TRBJ1-6
D gene: TRBD1
V gene: TRBV28
clone size: once
CDR3 protein: CASSFQGATYNSPLHF
CDR3 DNA: TGTGCCAGCAGTTTTCAGGGGGCAACCTATAATTCACCCCTCCACTTT

J gene: TRBJ1-4
D gene: NA
V gene: TRBV6-6
clone size: NA
CDR3 protein: CASSYGRGGEKLFF
CDR3 DNA: TGTGCCAGCAGTTACGGACGGGGGGGCGAAAAACTGTTTTTT

J gene: TRBJ1-3
D gene: NA
V gene: TRBV2
clone size: NA
CDR3 protein: CASRQESTIYF
CDR3 DNA: TGTGCCAGCAGACAGGAGTCCACCATATATTTT

J gene: TRBJ2-2
D gene: TRBD2
V gene: TRBV9
clone size: once
CDR3 protein: CASSVGAGGNTGELFF
CDR3 DNA: TGTGCCAGCAGCGTAGGAGCGGGGGGGAATACCGGGGAGCTGTTTTTT

J gene: TRBJ1-6
D gene: NA
V gene: TRBV6-5
clone size: few
CDR3 protein: CASSYSHSGNSPLHF
CDR3 DNA: TGTGCCAGCAGTTACTCCCACAGTGGTAATTCACCCCTCCACTTT

J gene: TRBJ2-2
D gene: NA
V gene: TRBV18
clone size: NA
CDR3 protein: CASSPLLGLNTGELFF
CDR3 DNA: TGTGCCAGCTCACCACTTTTGGGACTGAACACCGGGGAGCTGTTTTTT

J gene: TRBJ1-2
D gene: TRBD1
V gene: TRBV3-1/TRBV3-2
clone size: NA
CDR3 protein: CASSRGTGINYGYTF
CDR3 DNA: TGTGCCAGCAGCCGGGGGACAGGGATTAACTATGGCTACACCTTC

J gene: TRBJ2-2
D gene: TRBD1
V gene: TRBV5-1
clone size: NA
CDR3 protein: CASSLDGQGALGELFF
CDR3 DNA: TGCGCCAGCAGCTTGGATGGACAGGGTGCTTTGGGGGAGCTGTTTTTT

J gene: TRBJ1-2
D gene: TRBD1
V gene: TRBV28
clone size: NA
CDR3 protein: CASSLSRGQVYGYTF
CDR3 DNA: TGTGCCAGCAGTTTAAGCAGGGGGCAAGTCTATGGCTACACCTTC

J gene: TRBJ2-7
D gene: TRBD2
V gene: TRBV3-1/TRBV3-2
clone size: NA
CDR3 protein: CASSQWGGSANSYEQYF
CDR3 DNA: TGTGCCAGCAGCCAATGGGGGGGATCGGCGAACTCCTACGAGCAGTACTTC

J gene: TRBJ2-7
D gene: TRBD1
V gene: TRBV19
clone size: NA
CDR3 protein: CASSMGQGEYEQYF
CDR3 DNA: TGTGCCAGTAGTATGGGGCAGGGGGAGTACGAGCAGTACTTC

J gene: TRBJ2-7
D gene: NA
V gene: TRBV28
clone size: NA
CDR3 protein: CASRGGIYEQYF
CDR3 DNA: TGTGCCAGCAGGGGGGGAATTTACGAGCAGTACTTC

J gene: TRBJ2-7
D gene: TRBD2
V gene: TRBV6-6
clone size: NA
CDR3 protein: CASSYTGGEQYF
CDR3 DNA: TGTGCCAGCAGTTACACGGGGGGGGAGCAGTACTTC

J gene: TRBJ2-5
D gene: TRBD2
V gene: TRBV2
clone size: NA
CDR3 protein: CASSRTSGGETQYF
CDR3 DNA: TGTGCCAGCAGTCGGACTAGCGGGGGAGAGACCCAGTACTTC

J gene: TRBJ2-5
D gene: NA
V gene: TRBV29-1
clone size: NA
CDR3 protein: CSGGGPKETQYF
CDR3 DNA: TGCAGCGGGGGGGGGCCCAAAGAGACCCAGTACTTC

J gene: TRBJ2-3
D gene: NA
V gene: TRBV5-4
clone size: once
CDR3 protein: CASRSLSTDTQYF
CDR3 DNA: TGTGCCAGCCGCTCACTGTCCACAGATACGCAGTATTTT

J gene: TRBJ1-2
D gene: TRBD1
V gene: TRBV5-1
clone size: NA
CDR3 protein: CASSGDRGLGYTF
CDR3 DNA: TGCGCCAGCAGCGGGGACAGGGGATTGGGCTACACCTTC